This TCR beta chain was profiled in a study of spatial heterogeneity in lung cancer. As for the study in general: Alpha-chain detections were consistently fewer than beta-chain detections among the sequences.

Overall study results and limits: Resection saw ubiquitous expanded tumor TCRs appear in blood more than follow-up did.

The presence of a unique molecular identifier marked each TCR cDNA molecule. Each CDR3 protein gets one entry after TCRdb re-called the 5' RACE reads with MiXCR. Of 49,000 or so distinct CDR3 sequences in the sample, about an eighth were seen once. Time point given: sample taken at primary tumor resection. Sequencing covered unsorted whole RNA taken from tumor, nontumor lung or frozen PBMC. Around 70 TRACERx patients with early, untreated non-small cell lung cancer donated samples. Comment on this clonotype: No antigen is known for it.

The specimen was PBMCs, collected at surgery. The clonotype originates from a female donor with early-stage non-small cell lung cancer.

The DNA for the CDR3 is TGTGCCAGCAGTGCGACCTGGGTTTTTGAAGCTTTCTTT. As protein: CASSATWVFEAFF. The chain recombines TRBV12-3 or TRBV12-4 with TRBJ1-1; D uncertain. The CDR3 is 13 residues long. Trimming removed 5 bases from V and 7 bases from J, with 14 bases in between.